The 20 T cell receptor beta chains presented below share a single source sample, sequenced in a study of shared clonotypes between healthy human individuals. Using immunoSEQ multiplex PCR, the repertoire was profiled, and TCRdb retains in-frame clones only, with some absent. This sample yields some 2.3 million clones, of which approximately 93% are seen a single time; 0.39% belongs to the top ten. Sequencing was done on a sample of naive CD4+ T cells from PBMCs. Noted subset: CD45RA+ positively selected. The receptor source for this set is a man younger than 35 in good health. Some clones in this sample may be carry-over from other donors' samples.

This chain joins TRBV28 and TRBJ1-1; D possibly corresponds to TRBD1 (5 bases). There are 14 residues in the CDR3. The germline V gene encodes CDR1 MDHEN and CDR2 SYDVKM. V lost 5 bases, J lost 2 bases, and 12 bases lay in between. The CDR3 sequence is CASSLRDFNTEAFF. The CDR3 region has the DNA TGTGCCAGCAGTCTCAGGGATTTCAACACTGAAGCTTTCTTT.

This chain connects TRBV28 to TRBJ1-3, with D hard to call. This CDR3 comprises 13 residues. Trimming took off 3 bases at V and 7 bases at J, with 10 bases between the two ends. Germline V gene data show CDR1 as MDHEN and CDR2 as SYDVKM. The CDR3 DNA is TGTGCCAGCAGTTTTGGGTTTAGGAACACCATATATTTT. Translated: CASSFGFRNTIYF.

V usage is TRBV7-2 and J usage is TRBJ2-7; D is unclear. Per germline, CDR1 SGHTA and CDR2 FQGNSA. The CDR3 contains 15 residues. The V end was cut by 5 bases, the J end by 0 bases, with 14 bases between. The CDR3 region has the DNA TGTGCCAGCAGCGAAACCTCAACGGTCTCCTACGAGCAGTACTTC. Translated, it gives CASSETSTVSYEQYF.

CDR3 DNA: TGTGCCAGTAGCCGCGGACTAGCGGAAACCTACGAGCAGTACTTC. Translating it yields CASSRGLAETYEQYF. The V call is TRBV19, the J call TRBJ2-7; 10 bases fit TRBD2. The CDR3 runs to 15 residues. CDR1 and CDR2 (germline): LNHDA, SQIVND (reference sequence). V trimming: 6 bases; J trimming: 2 bases; junction bases outside the gene matches: 7. The whole variable domain, remainder taken from reference TRBV19 and TRBJ2-7, is DGGITQSPKYLFRKEGQNVTLSCEQNLNHDAMYWYRQDPGQGLRLIYYSQIVNDFQKGDIAEGYSVSREKKESFPLTVTSAQKNPTAFYLCASSRGLAETYEQYFGPGTRLTVT.

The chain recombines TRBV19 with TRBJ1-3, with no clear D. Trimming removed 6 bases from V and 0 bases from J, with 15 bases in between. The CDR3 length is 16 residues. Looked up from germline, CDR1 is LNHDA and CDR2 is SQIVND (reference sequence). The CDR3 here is CASRKSTASSGNTIYF. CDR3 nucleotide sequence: TGTGCCAGTAGGAAAAGCACCGCGAGCTCTGGAAACACCATATATTTT.

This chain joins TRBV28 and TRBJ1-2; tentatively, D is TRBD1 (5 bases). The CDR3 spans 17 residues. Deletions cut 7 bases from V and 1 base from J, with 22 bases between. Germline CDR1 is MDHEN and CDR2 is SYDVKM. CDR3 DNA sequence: TGTGCCAGCACCAACCCCTGGGGGAGAAAGGGTAACTATGGCTACACCTTC. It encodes CASTNPWGRKGNYGYTF.

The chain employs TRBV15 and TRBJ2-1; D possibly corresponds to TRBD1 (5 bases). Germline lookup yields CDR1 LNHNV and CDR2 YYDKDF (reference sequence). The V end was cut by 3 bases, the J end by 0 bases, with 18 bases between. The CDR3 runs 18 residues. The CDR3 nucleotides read TGTGCCACCAGCAGTAGCACAGGCGTAGTCGGCTCCTACAATGAGCAGTTCTTC. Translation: CATSSSTGVVGSYNEQFF.

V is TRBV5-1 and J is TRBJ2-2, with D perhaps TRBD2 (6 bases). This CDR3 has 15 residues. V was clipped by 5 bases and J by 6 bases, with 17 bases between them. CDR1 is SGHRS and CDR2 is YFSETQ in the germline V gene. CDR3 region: CASREGYTRPGELFF. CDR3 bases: TGCGCCAGCAGGGAGGGCTACACGAGGCCCGGGGAGCTGTTTTTT. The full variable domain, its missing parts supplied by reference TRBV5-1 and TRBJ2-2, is KAGVTQTPRYLIKTRGQQVTLSCSPISGHRSVSWYQQTPGQGLQFLFEYFSETQRNKGNFPGRFSGRQFSNSRSEMNVSTLELGDSALYLCASREGYTRPGELFFGEGSRLTVL.

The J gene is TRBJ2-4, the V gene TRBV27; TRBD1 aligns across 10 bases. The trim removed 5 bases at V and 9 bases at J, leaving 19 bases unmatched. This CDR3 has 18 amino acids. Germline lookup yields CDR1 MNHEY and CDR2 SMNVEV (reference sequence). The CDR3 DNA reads TGTGCCAGCAGTCCGGGACAGGGGCACCCCCCAGTAAGAAGCATTCAGTACTTC. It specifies CASSPGQGHPPVRSIQYF.

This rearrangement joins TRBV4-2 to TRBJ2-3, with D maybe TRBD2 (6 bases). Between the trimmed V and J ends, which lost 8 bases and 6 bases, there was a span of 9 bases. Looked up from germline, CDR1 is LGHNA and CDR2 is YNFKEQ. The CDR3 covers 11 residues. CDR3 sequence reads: CASRTSDTQYF. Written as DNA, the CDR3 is TGTGCCAGCCGCACTAGCGATACGCAGTATTTT.

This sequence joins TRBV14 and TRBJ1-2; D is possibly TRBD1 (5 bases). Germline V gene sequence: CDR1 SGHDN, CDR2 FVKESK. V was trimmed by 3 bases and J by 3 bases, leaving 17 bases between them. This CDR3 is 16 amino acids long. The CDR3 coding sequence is TGTGCCAGCAGCCAGACCCGGGGGGGTCTCTACTATGGCTACACCTTC. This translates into CASSQTRGGLYYGYTF. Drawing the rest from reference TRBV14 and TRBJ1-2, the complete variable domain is EAGVTQFPSHSVIEKGQTVTLRCDPISGHDNLYWYRRVMGKEIKFLLHFVKESKQDESGMPNNRFLAERTGGTYSTLKVQPAELEDSGVYFCASSQTRGGLYYGYTFGSGTRLTVV.

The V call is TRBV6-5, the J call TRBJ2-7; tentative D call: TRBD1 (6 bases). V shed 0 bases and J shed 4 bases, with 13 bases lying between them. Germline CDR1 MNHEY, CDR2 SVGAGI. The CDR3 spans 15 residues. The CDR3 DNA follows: TGTGCCAGCAGTTACTCGATTCAGGGGTGGTACGAGCAGTACTTC. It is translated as CASSYSIQGWYEQYF.

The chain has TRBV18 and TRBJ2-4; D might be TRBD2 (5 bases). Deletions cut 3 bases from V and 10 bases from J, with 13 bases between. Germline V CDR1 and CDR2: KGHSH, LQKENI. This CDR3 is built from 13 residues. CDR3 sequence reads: CASSPTDSGIQYF. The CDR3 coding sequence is TGTGCCAGCTCACCTACGGACTCGGGAATTCAGTACTTC.

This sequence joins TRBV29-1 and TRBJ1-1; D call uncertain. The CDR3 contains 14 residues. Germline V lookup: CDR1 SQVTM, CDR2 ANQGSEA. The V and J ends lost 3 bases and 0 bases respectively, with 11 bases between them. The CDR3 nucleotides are TGCAGCGTTGATAAGGCGGGGATGAACACTGAAGCTTTCTTT. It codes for CSVDKAGMNTEAFF. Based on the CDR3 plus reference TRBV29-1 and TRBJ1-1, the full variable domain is SAVISQKPSRDICQRGTSLTIQCQVDSQVTMMFWYRQQPGQSLTLIATANQGSEATYESGFVIDKFPISRPNLTFSTLTVSNMSPEDSSIYLCSVDKAGMNTEAFFGQGTRLTVV.

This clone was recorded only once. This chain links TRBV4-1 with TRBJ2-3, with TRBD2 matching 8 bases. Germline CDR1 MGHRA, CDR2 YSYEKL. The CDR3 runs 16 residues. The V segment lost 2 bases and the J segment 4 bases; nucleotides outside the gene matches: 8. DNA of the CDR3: TGCGCCAGCAGCCAATTAACTAGCGGCTCGGCAGATACGCAGTATTTT. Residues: CASSQLTSGSADTQYF.

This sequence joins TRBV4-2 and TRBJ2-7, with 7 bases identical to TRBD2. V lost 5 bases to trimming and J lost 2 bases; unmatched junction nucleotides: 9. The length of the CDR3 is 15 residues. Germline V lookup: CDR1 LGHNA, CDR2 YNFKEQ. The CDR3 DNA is TGTGCCAGCAGCGCCCGACTAGCATCGCCCTACGAGCAGTACTTC. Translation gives CASSARLASPYEQYF.

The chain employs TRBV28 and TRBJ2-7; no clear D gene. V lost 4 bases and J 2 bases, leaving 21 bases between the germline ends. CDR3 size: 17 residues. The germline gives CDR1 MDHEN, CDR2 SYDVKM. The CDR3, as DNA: TGTGCCAGCAGTTCATTAATAACTCGCGGTGGGCCCTACGAGCAGTACTTC. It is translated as CASSSLITRGGPYEQYF.

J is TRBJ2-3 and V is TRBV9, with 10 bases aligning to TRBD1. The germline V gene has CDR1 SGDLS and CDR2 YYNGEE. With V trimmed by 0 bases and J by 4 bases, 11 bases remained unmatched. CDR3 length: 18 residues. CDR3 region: CASSVARQGAPSPDTQYF. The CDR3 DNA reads TGTGCCAGCAGCGTAGCGAGACAGGGGGCGCCTTCTCCAGATACGCAGTATTTT.

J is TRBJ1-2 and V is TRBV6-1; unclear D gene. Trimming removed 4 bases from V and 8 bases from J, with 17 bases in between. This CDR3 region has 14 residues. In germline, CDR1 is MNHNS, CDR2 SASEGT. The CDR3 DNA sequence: TGTGCCAGCAGTGTCCCCGACGGAGGGAGAGGCTACACCTTC. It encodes CASSVPDGGRGYTF.

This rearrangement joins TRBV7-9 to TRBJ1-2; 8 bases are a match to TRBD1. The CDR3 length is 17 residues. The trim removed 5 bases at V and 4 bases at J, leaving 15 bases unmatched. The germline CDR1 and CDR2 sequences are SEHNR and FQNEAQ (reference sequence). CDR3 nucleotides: TGTGCCAGCAGCCGAGGCCGACAGGGGCGCGGTACCTATGGCTACACCTTC. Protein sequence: CASSRGRQGRGTYGYTF.